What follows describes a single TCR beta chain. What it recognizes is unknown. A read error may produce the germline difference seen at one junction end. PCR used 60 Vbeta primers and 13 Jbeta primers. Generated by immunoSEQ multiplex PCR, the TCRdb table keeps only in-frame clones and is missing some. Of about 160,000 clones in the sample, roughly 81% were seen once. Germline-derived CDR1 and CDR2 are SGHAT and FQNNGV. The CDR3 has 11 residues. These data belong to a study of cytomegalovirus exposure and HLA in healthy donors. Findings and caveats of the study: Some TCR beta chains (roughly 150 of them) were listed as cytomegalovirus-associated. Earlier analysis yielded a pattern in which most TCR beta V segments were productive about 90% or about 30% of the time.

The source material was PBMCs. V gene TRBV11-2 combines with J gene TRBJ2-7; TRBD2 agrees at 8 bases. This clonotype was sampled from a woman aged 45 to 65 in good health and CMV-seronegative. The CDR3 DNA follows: TGTGCCAGCAGCTCCGGGACTAGGTATAACTTC. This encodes CASSSGTRYNF.